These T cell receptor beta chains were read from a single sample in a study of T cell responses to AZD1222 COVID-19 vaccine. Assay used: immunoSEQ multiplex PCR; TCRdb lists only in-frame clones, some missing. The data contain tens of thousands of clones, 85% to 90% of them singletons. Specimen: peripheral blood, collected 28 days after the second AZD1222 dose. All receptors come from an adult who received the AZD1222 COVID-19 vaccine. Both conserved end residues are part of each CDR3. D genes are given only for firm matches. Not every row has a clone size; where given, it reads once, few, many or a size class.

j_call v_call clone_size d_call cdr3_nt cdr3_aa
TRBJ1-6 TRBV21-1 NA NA TGTGCCAGCAGCAAACGAGGGGGATTAGGGTATAATTCACCCCTCCACTTT CASSKRGGLGYNSPLHF
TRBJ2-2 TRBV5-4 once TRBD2 TGTGCCAGCAGCTGGCGGGGGGCCGGGGAGCTGTTTTTT CASSWRGAGELFF
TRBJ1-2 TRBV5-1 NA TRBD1 TGCGCCAGCAGCTTGGGGACAGGGAGGAGCTACACCTTC CASSLGTGRSYTF
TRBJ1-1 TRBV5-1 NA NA TGCGCCAGCAGCTCGGCGACAGGTAACACTGAAGCTTTCTTT CASSSATGNTEAFF
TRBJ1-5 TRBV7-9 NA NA TGTGCCAGCAGCTTAGATGGTTTCGGTCAGCCCCAGCATTTT CASSLDGFGQPQHF
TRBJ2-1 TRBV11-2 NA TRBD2 TGTGCCAGCAGCCTGGGACTAGCGGGGGGACATAATGAGCAGTTCTTC CASSLGLAGGHNEQFF
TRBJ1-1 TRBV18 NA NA TGTGCCAGCTCACCCCAAGAAAGGGGCTGGGGGAACACTGAAGCTTTCTTT CASSPQERGWGNTEAFF
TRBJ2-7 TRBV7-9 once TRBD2 TGTGCCAGCAGCACCCGGGGGGAGAACGAGCAGTACTTC CASSTRGENEQYF
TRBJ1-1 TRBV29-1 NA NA TGCAGCGTTGAAGGGTACACTGAAGCTTTCTTT CSVEGYTEAFF
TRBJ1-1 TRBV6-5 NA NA TGTGCCAGCAGTACCCACCTAGGGGCGACCACTGAAGCTTTCTTT CASSTHLGATTEAFF
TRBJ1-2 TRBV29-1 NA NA TGCAGCGTTGAAACAACAGCAACTAACTATGGCTACACCTTC CSVETTATNYGYTF
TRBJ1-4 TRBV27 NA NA TGTGCCAGCAGTTCCCGCGCGGGGCCGGTATGGGATGAAAAACTGTTTTTT CASSSRAGPVWDEKLFF
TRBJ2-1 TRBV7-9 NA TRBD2 TGTGCCAGCAGCATATTAGCGGGGGGGCCTGGGAATGAGCAGTTCTTC CASSILAGGPGNEQFF
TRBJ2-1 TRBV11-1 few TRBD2 TGTGCCAGCAGCTTAGCGCTTTCGGGGGGTGAGCAGTTCTTC CASSLALSGGEQFF
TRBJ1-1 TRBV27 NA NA TGTGCCAGCAGAAGAGTGCCGAACACTGAAGCTTTCTTT CASRRVPNTEAFF
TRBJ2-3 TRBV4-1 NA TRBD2 TGCGCCAGCGGTTATAGCGGGGAAGATACGCAGTATTTT CASGYSGEDTQYF
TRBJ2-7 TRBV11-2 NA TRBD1 TGTGCCAGCAGCTTTGGGACAGGGGTCTACGAGCAGTACTTC CASSFGTGVYEQYF
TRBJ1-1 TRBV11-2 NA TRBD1 TGTGCCAGCAGCTTAGAGCGTCTTGGGACAGGGGACCATGGAGCTTTCTTT CASSLERLGTGDHGAFF
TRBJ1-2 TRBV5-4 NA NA TGTGCCAGCAGCTTGGCCGAATTCTATGGCTACACCTTC CASSLAEFYGYTF
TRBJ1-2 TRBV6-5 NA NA TGTGCCAGCAGTTACTCGAATGGGGGCGGCTACACCTTC CASSYSNGGGYTF
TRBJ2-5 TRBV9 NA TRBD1 TGTGCCAGCAGCGGGCCCGGGACAGAAGAGACCCAGTACTTC CASSGPGTEETQYF
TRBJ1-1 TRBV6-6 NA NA TGTGCCAGCAGTTACTCGAACGGGGGAAAGGGCACTGAAGCTTTCTTT CASSYSNGGKGTEAFF
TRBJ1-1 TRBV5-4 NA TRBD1 TGTGCCAGCAGCTTGGAAGGACAGGGTGAAGCTTTCTTT CASSLEGQGEAFF
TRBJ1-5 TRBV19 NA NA TGTGCCAGTAGTGGGGGAAGTAATAGCAATCAGCCCCAGCATTTT CASSGGSNSNQPQHF
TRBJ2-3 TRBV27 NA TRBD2 TGTGCCAGCAGTCGCGGGGGGAGCACAGATACGCAGTATTTT CASSRGGSTDTQYF
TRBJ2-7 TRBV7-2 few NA TGTGCCAGCAGCTTAGTTAACGGCTACGAGCAGTACTTC CASSLVNGYEQYF
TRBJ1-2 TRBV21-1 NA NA TGTGCCAGCAGCAAAGGGAAGTATTATGGCTACACCTTC CASSKGKYYGYTF